These 10 T cell receptor beta chains were all obtained from the same sample, sequenced in a study of CD8+CD57+ T cells in acquired aplastic anemia. Patients picked for sequencing had shown CD8+CD57+ cell expansion detected by flow cytometry. Genomic DNA provided the template from which TCR beta VDJ and CDR3 profiles were obtained. TCRdb analysed the reads with MiXCR anew, one entry per CDR3 protein. The sample holds about half a million distinct CDR3 sequences; less than 35% are singletons and the top ten take less than 1%. Source material: sorted CD4+, CD8+, or CD8+CD57+ T cells (not recorded which) from PBMCs. Source of these receptors: a human donor with aplastic anemia.

This clonotype was seen at least ten times. The CDR3 coding sequence is TGTGCCAGCAGCCAAGAAGGCAGCAATCAGCCCCAGCATTTT. This codes for CASSQEGSNQPQHF. The V gene is TRBV4-2, the J gene TRBJ1-5, with D unresolved. Germline V gene lookup returns CDR1 LGHNA and CDR2 YNFKEQ. With 0 bases removed from V and 1 base from J, the gap between germline ends came to 4 bases. The CDR3 is 14 amino acids.

V usage is TRBV6-1 and J usage is TRBJ1-1; D remains ambiguous. CDR3 length: 12 amino acids. V dropped 5 bases and J dropped 4 bases, with 8 bases sitting between them. Per the germline V gene, CDR1 is MNHNS and CDR2 is SASEGT. The CDR3 coding sequence is TGTGCCAGCAGTCGCGTCTTCACTGAAGCTTTCTTT. Its translation: CASSRVFTEAFF.

Of note for this clonotype: Compared with germline, one end of the junction differs, possibly owing to a read error. V usage is TRBV19 and J usage is TRBJ1-2, with D unclear. Germline CDR1 reads LNHDA; CDR2 reads SQIVND (reference sequence). The CDR3 consists of 14 residues. The CDR3 nucleotides read TGTGCCAGCCGAGACGGTAGCGGTTACTATGGCCACACCTTC. Its translation: CASRDGSGYYGHTF.

This clonotype turned up a few times. This chain connects TRBV11-2 to TRBJ2-6; TRBD1 aligns across 7 bases. CDR1 SGHAT and CDR2 FQNNGV come from the germline V gene. After removal of 8 bases from V and 0 bases from J, the junction contained 10 bases not matched to a gene. The length of the CDR3 is 17 residues. In DNA form, the CDR3 reads TGTGCCAGCGGCGAGGGACAGTTTAACTCTGGGGCCAACGTCCTGACTTTC. The encoded protein is CASGEGQFNSGANVLTF.

The genes are TRBV6-4 and TRBJ1-2, with 9 bases fitting TRBD1. Germline CDR1 and CDR2: MRHNA and SNTAGT. V shed 6 bases and J 8 bases; nucleotides not matched to a gene: 10. The CDR3 is 14 amino acids. CDR3 nucleotide sequence: TGTGCCAGCAGGGGGTGTGGGACAGGGAGGGGCTACACCTTC. As protein: CASRGCGTGRGYTF.

This clonotype was counted ten times or more. This sequence joins TRBV10-3 and TRBJ1-1; TRBD1 agrees at 7 bases. CDR3 length: 12 residues. V was pared by 0 bases and J by 8 bases, with 0 bases of the junction left unmatched. Germline CDR1 is ENHRY and CDR2 is SYGVKD. The CDR3 here is CAISESTGEAFF. Here the CDR3 DNA reads TGTGCCATCAGTGAGTCGACAGGGGAAGCTTTCTTT.

For this clonotype: A clone one base away is much larger, so this may be a read error. The rearrangement joins TRBV13 to TRBJ2-7, with a tentative D call TRBD1 (6 bases). CDR1 PRHDT and CDR2 FYEKMQ come from the germline V gene (reference sequence). The CDR3 runs 13 residues. V shed 9 bases and J shed 6 bases, with 18 bases lying between them. The CDR3 here is CASQGPQGSEQYF. In DNA, the CDR3 is TGTGCCAGTCAGGGACCGCAGGGGAGCGAGCAGTACTTC.

In the case of this clonotype: The junction differs from germline at one of its ends, possibly a read error. The chain is built from TRBV11-1 and TRBJ2-1; D remains ambiguous. The CDR3 has 14 amino acids. Looked up from germline, CDR1 is SGHAT and CDR2 is FQDESV (reference sequence). The CDR3 bases are TGTGCCAGCAGTTTAGAGGCTCTAGGGAATGAGCAGTTCTTC. It yields the protein CASSLEALGNEQFF.

This clonotype has more than one count but fewer than ten. This rearrangement joins TRBV4-2 to TRBJ2-2; a weak D match, TRBD2 (6 bases). Trimming took 0 bases from V and 2 from J, leaving 10 bases between them. CDR1 is LGHNA, CDR2 YNFKEQ, per germline. The length of the CDR3 is 16 residues. CDR3 in DNA: TGTGCCAGCAGCCAAGAGAGTGCGGGAAACACCGGGGAGCTGTTTTTT. Protein sequence: CASSQESAGNTGELFF.

The table lists this clonotype with a few counts. Here the CDR3 DNA reads TGTGCCAGCAGTTACTTGGGACTAGCGAGCACAGATACGCAGTATTTT. Its protein is CASSYLGLASTDTQYF. This chain joins TRBV6-5 and TRBJ2-3; 10 bases align to TRBD2. The germline gives CDR1 MNHEY, CDR2 SVGAGI. The CDR3 sequence is 16 residues long. V was pared by 1 base and J by 0 bases, with 1 base of the junction left unmatched.